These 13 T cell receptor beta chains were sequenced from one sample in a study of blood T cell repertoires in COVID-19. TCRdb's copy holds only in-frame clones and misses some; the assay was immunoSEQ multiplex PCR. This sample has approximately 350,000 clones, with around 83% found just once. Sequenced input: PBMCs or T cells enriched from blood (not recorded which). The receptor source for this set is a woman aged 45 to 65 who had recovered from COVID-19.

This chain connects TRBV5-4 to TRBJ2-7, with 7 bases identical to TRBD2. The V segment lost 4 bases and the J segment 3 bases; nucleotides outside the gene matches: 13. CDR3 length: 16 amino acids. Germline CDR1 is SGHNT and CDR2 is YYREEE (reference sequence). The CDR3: CASSPKAGSALYEQYF. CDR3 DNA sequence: TGTGCCAGCAGCCCTAAAGCGGGATCGGCGCTCTACGAGCAGTACTTC. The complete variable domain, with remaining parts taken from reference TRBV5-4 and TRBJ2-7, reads ETGVTQSPTHLIKTRGQQVTLRCSSQSGHNTVSWYQQALGQGPQFIFQYYREEENGRGNFPPRFSGLQFPNYSSELNVNALELDDSALYLCASSPKAGSALYEQYFGPGTRLTVT.

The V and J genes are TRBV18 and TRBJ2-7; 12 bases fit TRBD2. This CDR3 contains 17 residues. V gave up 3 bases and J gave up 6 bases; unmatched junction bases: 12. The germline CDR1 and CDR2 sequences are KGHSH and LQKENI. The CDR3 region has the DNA TGTGCCAGCTCACCTATATTGACTAGCGGGAGAGGAGCCGAGCAGTACTTC. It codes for CASSPILTSGRGAEQYF.

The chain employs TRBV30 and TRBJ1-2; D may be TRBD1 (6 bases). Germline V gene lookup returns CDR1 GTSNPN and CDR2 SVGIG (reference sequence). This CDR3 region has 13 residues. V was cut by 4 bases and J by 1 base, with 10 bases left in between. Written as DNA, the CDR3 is TGTGCCTGGAACATACAGGGTAACTATGGCTACACCTTC. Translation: CAWNIQGNYGYTF.

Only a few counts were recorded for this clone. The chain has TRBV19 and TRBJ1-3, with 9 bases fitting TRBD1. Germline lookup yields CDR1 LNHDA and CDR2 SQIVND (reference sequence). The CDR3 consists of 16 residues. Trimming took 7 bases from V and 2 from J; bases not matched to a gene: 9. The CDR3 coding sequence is TGTGCCAGTACCCATCGGACAGGGGCACCTGGAAACACCATATATTTT. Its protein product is CASTHRTGAPGNTIYF.

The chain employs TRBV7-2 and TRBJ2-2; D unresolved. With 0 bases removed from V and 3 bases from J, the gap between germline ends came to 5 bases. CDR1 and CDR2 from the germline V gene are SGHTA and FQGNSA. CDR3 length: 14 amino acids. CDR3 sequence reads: CASSLALYTGELFF. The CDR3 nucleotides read TGTGCCAGCAGCTTAGCGTTATACACCGGGGAGCTGTTTTTT.

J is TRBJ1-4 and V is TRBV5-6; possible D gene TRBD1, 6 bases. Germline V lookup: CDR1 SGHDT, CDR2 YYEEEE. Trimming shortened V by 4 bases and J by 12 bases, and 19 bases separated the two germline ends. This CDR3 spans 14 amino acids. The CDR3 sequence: CASSPPTGGVELFF. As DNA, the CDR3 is TGTGCCAGCAGCCCCCCGACGGGGGGCGTGGAACTGTTTTTT.

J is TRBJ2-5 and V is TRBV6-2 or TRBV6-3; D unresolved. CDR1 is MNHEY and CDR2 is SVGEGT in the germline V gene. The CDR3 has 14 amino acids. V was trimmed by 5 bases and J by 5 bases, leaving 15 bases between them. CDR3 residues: CASSVTRSSETQYF. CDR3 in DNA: TGTGCCAGCAGTGTGACTCGGTCCTCGGAGACCCAGTACTTC.

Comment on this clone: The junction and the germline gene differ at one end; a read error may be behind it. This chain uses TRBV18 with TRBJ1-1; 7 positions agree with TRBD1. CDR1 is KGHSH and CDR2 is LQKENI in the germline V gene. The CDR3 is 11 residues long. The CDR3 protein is CASSPGTEGFF. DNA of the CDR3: TGTGCCAGCTCACCAGGGACAGAAGGTTTCTTT. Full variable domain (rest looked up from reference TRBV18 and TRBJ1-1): NAGVMQNPRHLVRRRGQEARLRCSPMKGHSHVYWYRQLPEEGLKFMVYLQKENIIDESGMPKERFSAEFPKEGPSILRIQQVVRGDSAAYFCASSPGTEGFFGQGTRLTVV.

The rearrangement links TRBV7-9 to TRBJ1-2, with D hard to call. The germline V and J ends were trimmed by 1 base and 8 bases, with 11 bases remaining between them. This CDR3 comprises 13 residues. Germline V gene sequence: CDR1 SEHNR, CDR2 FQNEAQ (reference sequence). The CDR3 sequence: CASSLEVLYGYTF. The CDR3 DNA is TGTGCCAGCAGCTTAGAAGTCCTCTACGGCTACACCTTC.

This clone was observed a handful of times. In DNA form, the CDR3 reads TGTGCCTGGACCCCCCCTCAGGGGTTCGGCTATGGCTACACCTTC. Protein sequence: CAWTPPQGFGYGYTF. The chain uses TRBV30 and TRBJ1-2; TRBD1 is a possible D gene (6 bases). Germline V lookup: CDR1 GTSNPN, CDR2 SVGIG (reference sequence). The CDR3 is 15 residues long. Deletions cut 4 bases from V and 4 bases from J, with 19 bases between.

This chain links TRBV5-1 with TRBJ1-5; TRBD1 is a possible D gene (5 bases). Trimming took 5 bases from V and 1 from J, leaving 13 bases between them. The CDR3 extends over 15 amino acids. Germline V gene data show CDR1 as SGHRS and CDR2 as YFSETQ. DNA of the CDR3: TGCGCCAGCAGTTCGGGGGGTTTGAGCAATCAGCCCCAGCATTTT. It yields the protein CASSSGGLSNQPQHF.

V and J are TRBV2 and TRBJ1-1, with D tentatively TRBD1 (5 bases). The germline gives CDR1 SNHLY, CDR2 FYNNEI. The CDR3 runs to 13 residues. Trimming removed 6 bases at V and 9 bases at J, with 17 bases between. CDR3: CASRIQVESKAFF. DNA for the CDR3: TGTGCCAGCAGGATACAGGTTGAATCTAAAGCTTTCTTT.

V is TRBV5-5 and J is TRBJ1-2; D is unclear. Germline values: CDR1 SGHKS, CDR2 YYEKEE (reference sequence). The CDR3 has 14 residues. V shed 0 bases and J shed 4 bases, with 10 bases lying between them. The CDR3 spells CASSLAAGPYGYTF. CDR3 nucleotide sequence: TGTGCCAGCAGCTTGGCCGCGGGCCCCTATGGCTACACCTTC.